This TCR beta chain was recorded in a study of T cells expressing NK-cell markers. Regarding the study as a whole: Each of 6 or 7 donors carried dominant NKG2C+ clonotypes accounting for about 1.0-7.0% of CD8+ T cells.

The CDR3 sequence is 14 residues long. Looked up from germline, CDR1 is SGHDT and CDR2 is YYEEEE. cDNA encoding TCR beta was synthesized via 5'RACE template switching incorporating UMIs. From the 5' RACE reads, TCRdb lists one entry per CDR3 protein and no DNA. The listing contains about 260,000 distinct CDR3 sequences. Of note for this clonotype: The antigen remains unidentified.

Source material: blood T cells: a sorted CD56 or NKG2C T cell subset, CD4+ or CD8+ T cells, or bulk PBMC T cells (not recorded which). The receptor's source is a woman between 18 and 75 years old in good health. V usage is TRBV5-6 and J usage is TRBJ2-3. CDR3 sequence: CASSLAGGTDTQYF.